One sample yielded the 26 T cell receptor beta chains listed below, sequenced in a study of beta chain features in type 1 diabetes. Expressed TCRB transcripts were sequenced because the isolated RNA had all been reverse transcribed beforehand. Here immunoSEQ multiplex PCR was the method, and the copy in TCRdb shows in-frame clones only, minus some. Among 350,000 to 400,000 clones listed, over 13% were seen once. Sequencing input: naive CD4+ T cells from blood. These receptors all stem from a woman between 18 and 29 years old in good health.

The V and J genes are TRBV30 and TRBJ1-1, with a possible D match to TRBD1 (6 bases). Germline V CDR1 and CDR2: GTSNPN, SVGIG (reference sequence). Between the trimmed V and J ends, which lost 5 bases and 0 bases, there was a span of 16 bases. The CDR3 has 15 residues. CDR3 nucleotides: TGTGCCTGGGGACCGGGCGGGGGCCTGAACACTGAAGCTTTCTTT. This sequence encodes CAWGPGGGLNTEAFF.

CDR3 sequence (DNA): TGTGCCAGCAGAACACAGGCTAACGAGCAGTACTTC. It encodes CASRTQANEQYF. This chain links TRBV6-5 with TRBJ2-7; TRBD1 might be the D (5 bases). CDR3 size: 12 residues. From germline, CDR1 is MNHEY and CDR2 SVGAGI. Trimming took off 6 bases at V and 5 bases at J, with 11 bases between the two ends.

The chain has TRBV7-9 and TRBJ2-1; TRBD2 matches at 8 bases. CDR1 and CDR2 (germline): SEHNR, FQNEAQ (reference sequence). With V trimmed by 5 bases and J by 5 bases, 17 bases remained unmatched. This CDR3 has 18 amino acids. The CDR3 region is CASSTHHLKLAENNEQFF. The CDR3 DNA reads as TGTGCCAGCAGCACCCACCACCTCAAACTAGCGGAGAACAATGAGCAGTTCTTC.

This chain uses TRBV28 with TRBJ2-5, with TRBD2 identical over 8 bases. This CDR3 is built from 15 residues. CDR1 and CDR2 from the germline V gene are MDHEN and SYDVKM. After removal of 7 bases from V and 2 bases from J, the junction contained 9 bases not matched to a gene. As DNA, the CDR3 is TGTGCCAGCATAAGCGGGAGTTGGTGGCAAGAGACCCAGTACTTC. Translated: CASISGSWWQETQYF.

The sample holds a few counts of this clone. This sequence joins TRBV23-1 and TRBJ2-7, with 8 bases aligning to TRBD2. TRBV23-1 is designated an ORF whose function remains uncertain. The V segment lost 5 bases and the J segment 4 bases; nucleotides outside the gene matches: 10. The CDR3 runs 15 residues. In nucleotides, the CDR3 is TGCGCCAGCAGTTCAGGGGTAGCGGGGTTGTACGAGCAGTACTTC. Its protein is CASSSGVAGLYEQYF.

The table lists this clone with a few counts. CDR3 in DNA: TGTGCCAGCAGCCTAAACCCACAGGGGAGAGGCACTGAAGCTTTCTTT. This encodes CASSLNPQGRGTEAFF. This sequence joins TRBV7-3 and TRBJ1-1; TRBD1 matches at 7 bases. The V and J ends lost 5 bases and 4 bases, in that order; junction bases with no gene match: 13. The CDR3 runs to 16 residues. Per germline, CDR1 SGHTA and CDR2 FQGTGA.

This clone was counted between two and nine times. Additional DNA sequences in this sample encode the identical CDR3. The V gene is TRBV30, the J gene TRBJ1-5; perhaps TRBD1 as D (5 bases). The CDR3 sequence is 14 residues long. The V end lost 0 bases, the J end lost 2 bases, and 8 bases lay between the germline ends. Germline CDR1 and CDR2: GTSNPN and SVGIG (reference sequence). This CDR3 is CAWSVGGGNQPQHF. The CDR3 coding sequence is TGTGCCTGGAGTGTAGGAGGGGGCAATCAGCCCCAGCATTTT.

CDR3 nucleotide sequence: TGTGCCAGCAGCTTAGGGGGGACACAGGTAATCACTGAAGCTTTCTTT. This codes for CASSLGGTQVITEAFF. J is TRBJ1-1 and V is TRBV7-9; maybe TRBD1 (6 bases). Looked up from germline, CDR1 is SEHNR and CDR2 is FQNEAQ (reference sequence). The CDR3 totals 16 residues. Trimming removed 1 base at V and 4 bases at J, with 16 bases between.

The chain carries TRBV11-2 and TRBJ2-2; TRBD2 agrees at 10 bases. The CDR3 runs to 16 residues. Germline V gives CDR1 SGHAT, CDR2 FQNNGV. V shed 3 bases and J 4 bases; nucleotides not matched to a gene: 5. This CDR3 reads CASSLTSGRSTGELFF. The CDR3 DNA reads TGTGCCAGCAGCTTGACTAGCGGGCGGTCCACCGGGGAGCTGTTTTTT.

Written as DNA, the CDR3 is TGCGCCAGCAGCACCGACAGGGAGTGGGGAGATACGCAGTATTTT. Translating gives CASSTDREWGDTQYF. The chain uses TRBV5-1 and TRBJ2-3; 7 positions agree with TRBD1. Germline CDR1 is SGHRS and CDR2 is YFSETQ. The V gene end was trimmed by 4 bases and the J gene end by 5 bases; junction bases not matched to a gene: 10. This CDR3 is 15 amino acids long.

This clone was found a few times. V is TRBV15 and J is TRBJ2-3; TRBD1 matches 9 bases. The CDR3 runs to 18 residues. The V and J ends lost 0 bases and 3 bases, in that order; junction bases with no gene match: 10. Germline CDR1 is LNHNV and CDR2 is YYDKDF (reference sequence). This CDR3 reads CATSRDEWDRVVTDTQYF. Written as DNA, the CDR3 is TGTGCCACCAGCAGAGATGAATGGGACAGGGTCGTAACAGATACGCAGTATTTT.

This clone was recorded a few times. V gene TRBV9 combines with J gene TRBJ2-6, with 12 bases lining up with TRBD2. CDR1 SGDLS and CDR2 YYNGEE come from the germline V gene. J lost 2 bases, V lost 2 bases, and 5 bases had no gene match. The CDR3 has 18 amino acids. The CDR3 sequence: CASSVRLAGDAGANVLTF. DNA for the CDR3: TGTGCCAGCAGCGTCAGACTAGCGGGAGATGCTGGGGCCAACGTCCTGACTTTC.

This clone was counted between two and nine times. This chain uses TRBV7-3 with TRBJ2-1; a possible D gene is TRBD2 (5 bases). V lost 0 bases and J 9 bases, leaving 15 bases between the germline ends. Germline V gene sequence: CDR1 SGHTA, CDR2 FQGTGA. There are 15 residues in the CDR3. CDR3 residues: CASSLTSTGFSEQFF. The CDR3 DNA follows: TGTGCCAGCAGCTTAACGTCAACGGGATTTAGTGAGCAGTTCTTC.

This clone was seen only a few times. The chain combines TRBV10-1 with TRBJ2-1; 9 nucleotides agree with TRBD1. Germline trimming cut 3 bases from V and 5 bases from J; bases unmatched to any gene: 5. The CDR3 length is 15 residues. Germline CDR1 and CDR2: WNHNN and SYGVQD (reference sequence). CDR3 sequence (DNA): TGCGCCAGCAGTGATACCGGGACAGGGAACAATGAGCAGTTCTTC. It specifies CASSDTGTGNNEQFF.

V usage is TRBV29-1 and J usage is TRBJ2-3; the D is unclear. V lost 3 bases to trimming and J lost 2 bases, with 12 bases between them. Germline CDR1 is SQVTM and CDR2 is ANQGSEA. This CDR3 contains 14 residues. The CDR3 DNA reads TGCAGCGTTGAGTACAGTAGAGTCACAGATACGCAGTATTTT. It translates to CSVEYSRVTDTQYF.

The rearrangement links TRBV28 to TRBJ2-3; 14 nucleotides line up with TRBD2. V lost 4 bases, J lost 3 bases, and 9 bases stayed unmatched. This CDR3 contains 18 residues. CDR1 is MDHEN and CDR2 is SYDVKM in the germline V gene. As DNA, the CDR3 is TGTGCCAGCAGTTCGCGGACTAGCGGGAGGTGGTTAACAGATACGCAGTATTTT. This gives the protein CASSSRTSGRWLTDTQYF.

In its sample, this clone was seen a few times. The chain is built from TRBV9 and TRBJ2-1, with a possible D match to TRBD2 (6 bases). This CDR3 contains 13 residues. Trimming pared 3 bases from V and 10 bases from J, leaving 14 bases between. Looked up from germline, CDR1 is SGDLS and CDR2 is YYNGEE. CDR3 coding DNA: TGTGCCAGCAGCGCTTACGGGGGTGACGAGCAGTTCTTC. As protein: CASSAYGGDEQFF.

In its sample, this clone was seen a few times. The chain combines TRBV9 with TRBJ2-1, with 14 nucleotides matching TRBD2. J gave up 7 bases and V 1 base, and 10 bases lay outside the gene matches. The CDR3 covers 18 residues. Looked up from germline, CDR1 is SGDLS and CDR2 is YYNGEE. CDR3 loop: CASSVRLAGGPFTNEQFF. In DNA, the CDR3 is TGTGCCAGCAGCGTAAGACTAGCGGGAGGGCCGTTCACAAATGAGCAGTTCTTC. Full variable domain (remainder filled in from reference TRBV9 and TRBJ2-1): DSGVTQTPKHLITATGQRVTLRCSPRSGDLSVYWYQQSLDQGLQFLIQYYNGEERAKGNILERFSAQQFPDLHSELNLSSLELGDSALYFCASSVRLAGGPFTNEQFFGPGTRLTVL.

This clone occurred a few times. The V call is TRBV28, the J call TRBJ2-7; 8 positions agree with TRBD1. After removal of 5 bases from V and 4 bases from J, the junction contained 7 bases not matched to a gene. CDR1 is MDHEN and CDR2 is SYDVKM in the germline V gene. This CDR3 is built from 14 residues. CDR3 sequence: CASSPTDREYEQYF. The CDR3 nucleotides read TGTGCCAGCAGTCCCACGGACAGGGAGTACGAGCAGTACTTC.

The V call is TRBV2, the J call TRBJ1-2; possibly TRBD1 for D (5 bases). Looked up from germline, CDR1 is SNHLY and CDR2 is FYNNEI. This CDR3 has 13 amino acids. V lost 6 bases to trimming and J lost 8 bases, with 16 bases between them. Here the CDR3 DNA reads TGTGCCAGCAGCTTCAGGGTACCCGGAGGCTACACCTTC. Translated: CASSFRVPGGYTF.

CDR3 sequence (DNA): TGTGCCAGCAGCAGGACTAGCAACTATGAGCAGTTCTTC. Translated, it gives CASSRTSNYEQFF. The J gene is TRBJ2-1, the V gene TRBV5-4; 8 nucleotides agree with TRBD2. Germline V gene lookup returns CDR1 SGHNT and CDR2 YYREEE (reference sequence). The CDR3 has 13 residues. V trimming: 4 bases; J trimming: 8 bases; junction bases outside the gene matches: 5. Complete variable domain (other parts from reference TRBV5-4 and TRBJ2-1): ETGVTQSPTHLIKTRGQQVTLRCSSQSGHNTVSWYQQALGQGPQFIFQYYREEENGRGNFPPRFSGLQFPNYSSELNVNALELDDSALYLCASSRTSNYEQFFGPGTRLTVL.

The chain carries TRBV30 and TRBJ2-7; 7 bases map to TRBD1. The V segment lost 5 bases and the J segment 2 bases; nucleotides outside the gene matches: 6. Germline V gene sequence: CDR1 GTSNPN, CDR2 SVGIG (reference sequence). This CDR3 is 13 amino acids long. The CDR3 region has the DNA TGTGCCTGGGCCGGGACAGCAACCTACGAGCAGTACTTC. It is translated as CAWAGTATYEQYF. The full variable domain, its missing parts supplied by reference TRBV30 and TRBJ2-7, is SQTIHQWPATLVQPVGSPLSLECTVEGTSNPNLYWYRQAAGRGLQLLFYSVGIGQISSEVPQNLSASRPQDRQFILSSKKLLLSDSGFYLCAWAGTATYEQYFGPGTRLTVT.

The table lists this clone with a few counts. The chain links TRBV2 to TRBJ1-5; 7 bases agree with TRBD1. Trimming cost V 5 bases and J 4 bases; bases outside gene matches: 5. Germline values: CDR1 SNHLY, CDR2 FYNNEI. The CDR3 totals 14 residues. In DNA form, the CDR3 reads TGTGCCAGCAGTCAACAGGGGCAGAATCAGCCCCAGCATTTT. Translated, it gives CASSQQGQNQPQHF.

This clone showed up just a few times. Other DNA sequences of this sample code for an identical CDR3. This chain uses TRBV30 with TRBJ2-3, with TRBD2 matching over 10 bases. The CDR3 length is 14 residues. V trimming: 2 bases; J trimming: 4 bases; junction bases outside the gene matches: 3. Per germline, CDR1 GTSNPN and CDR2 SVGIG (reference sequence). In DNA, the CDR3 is TGTGCCTGGAGTTTAGCGGGAGGAGCAGATACGCAGTATTTT. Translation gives CAWSLAGGADTQYF.

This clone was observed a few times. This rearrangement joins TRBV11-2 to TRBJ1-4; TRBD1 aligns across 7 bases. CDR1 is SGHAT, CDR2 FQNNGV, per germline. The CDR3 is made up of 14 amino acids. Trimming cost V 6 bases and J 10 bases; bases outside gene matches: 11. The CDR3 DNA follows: TGTGCCAGCAGTTTGGGACAGCAGAAGGGAAAACTGTTTTTT. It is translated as CASSLGQQKGKLFF.

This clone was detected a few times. As DNA, the CDR3 is TGTGCCATCAGTGAAAAGGGGCGTCAAAACATTCAGTACTTC. Translating gives CAISEKGRQNIQYF. The chain has TRBV10-3 and TRBJ2-4; TRBD1 might be the D (5 bases). Trimming took 3 bases from V and 5 from J, leaving 11 bases between them. The CDR3 consists of 14 residues. The germline gives CDR1 ENHRY, CDR2 SYGVKD.